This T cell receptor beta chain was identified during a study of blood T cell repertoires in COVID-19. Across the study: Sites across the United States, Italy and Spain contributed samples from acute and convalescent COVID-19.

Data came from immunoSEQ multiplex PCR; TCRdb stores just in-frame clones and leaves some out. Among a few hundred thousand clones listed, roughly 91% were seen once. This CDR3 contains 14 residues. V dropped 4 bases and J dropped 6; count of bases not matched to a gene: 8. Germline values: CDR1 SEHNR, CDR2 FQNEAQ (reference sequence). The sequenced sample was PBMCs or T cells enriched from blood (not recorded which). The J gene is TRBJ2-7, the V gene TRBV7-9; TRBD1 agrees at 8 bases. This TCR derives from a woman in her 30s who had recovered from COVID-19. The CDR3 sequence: CASSSYRGAIEQYF. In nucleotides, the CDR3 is TGTGCCAGCAGCTCGTACAGGGGGGCCATCGAGCAGTACTTC.